This TCR beta chain was recorded in a study of early T cells in non-severe SARS-CoV-2 infection. The wider study: The sequenced material was bulk RNA from unsorted whole blood, and its chains were unpaired. Notes on the study in general: CD4 and private specificities were missed by VDJdb matching, which favored anti-spike CD8 responses.

This clonotype was found a few times. No antigen is known for it. Each cDNA molecule carried a unique molecular identifier. Via MiXCR, TCRdb re-called the 5' RACE reads, giving one row per CDR3 protein. The table has about 25,000 distinct CDR3 sequences, about 4.4% seen once. With V trimmed by 5 bases and J by 1 base, 16 bases remained unmatched. CDR1 is SGHRS, CDR2 YFSETQ, per germline. The CDR3 is 18 residues long. The V and J genes are TRBV5-1 and TRBJ2-3, with 7 bases lining up with TRBD2. The sequence was collected from an adult who was a healthcare worker with PCR-confirmed SARS-CoV-2 infection or an uninfected control (not recorded which). The sample consisted of whole blood. CDR3 region: CASSLAHLAVTGTDTQYF. CDR3 sequence (DNA): TGCGCCAGCAGTCTGGCACACCTAGCGGTGACGGGCACAGATACGCAGTATTTT.